These T cell receptor beta chains were read from a single sample in a study of cytomegalovirus exposure and HLA in healthy donors. Profiling relied on immunoSEQ multiplex PCR, and the TCRdb table lists in-frame clones only, not all of them. Among 160,000 or so clones, just under 80% were seen once, and the ten largest hold approximately 9.8%. Specimen: PBMCs. The receptor source for this set is a man between 18 and 35 years old in good health and CMV-seropositive. Both conserved end residues are part of each CDR3. D genes are given only for firm matches. Not all rows give a size; the values are once, few, many and, for expanded clones, a class.

j_gene: TRBJ1-1
abundance: .
v_gene: TRBV27
d_gene: .
CDR3nt: TGTGCCAGCAGACCGACAGTCAGATGGGTGAACACTGAAGCTTTCTTT
CDR3aa: CASRPTVRWVNTEAFF

j_gene: TRBJ2-7
abundance: once
v_gene: TRBV10-3
d_gene: TRBD2
CDR3nt: TGTGCCATCAGCCCTAGCGGGTTATCCTACGAGCAGTACTTC
CDR3aa: CAISPSGLSYEQYF

j_gene: TRBJ2-3
abundance: .
v_gene: TRBV6-5
d_gene: TRBD1
CDR3nt: TGTGCCAGCAGGACAGGGGGAACAGATACGCAGTATTTT
CDR3aa: CASRTGGTDTQYF

j_gene: TRBJ2-1
abundance: .
v_gene: TRBV11-3
d_gene: .
CDR3nt: TGTGCCAGCAGCTGGGGGGGCCCTTTGTATGAGCAGTTCTTC
CDR3aa: CASSWGGPLYEQFF

j_gene: TRBJ2-3
abundance: .
v_gene: TRBV7-9
d_gene: TRBD2
CDR3nt: TGTGCCAGCAGCTTCCAGACTAGCGGGAGGAGCTATGGCACAGATACGCAGTATTTT
CDR3aa: CASSFQTSGRSYGTDTQYF

j_gene: TRBJ1-1
abundance: .
v_gene: TRBV4-1
d_gene: .
CDR3nt: TGCGCCAGCAGCCCCAGTGGCGGGACTGAAGCTTTCTTT
CDR3aa: CASSPSGGTEAFF

j_gene: TRBJ2-1
abundance: .
v_gene: TRBV7-2
d_gene: TRBD2
CDR3nt: TGTGCCAGCAGCTCCCTAGCGGGGAATAAGCAGTTCTTC
CDR3aa: CASSSLAGNKQFF

j_gene: TRBJ2-5
abundance: .
v_gene: TRBV5-5
d_gene: .
CDR3nt: TGTGCCAGCAGCTTCGGTCTATCGGACAGCAGAGAGACCCAGTACTTC
CDR3aa: CASSFGLSDSRETQYF

j_gene: TRBJ1-1
abundance: .
v_gene: TRBV28
d_gene: TRBD1
CDR3nt: TGTGCCAGCAGCGGGACAGGTCGCATGAACACTGAAGCTTTCTTT
CDR3aa: CASSGTGRMNTEAFF

j_gene: TRBJ2-5
abundance: .
v_gene: TRBV27
d_gene: .
CDR3nt: TGTGCCAGCAGTTTCCTGGGCGGGGTGGGGGAGACCCAGTACTTC
CDR3aa: CASSFLGGVGETQYF

j_gene: TRBJ2-6
abundance: .
v_gene: TRBV27
d_gene: TRBD1
CDR3nt: TGTGCCACAAAGGGGACAGGGGGTCAGGGGGTCCCTGGGGCCAACGTCCTGACTTTC
CDR3aa: CATKGTGGQGVPGANVLTF

j_gene: TRBJ1-2
abundance: once
v_gene: TRBV5-1
d_gene: .
CDR3nt: TGCGCCAGCAGCTTACTCGCTAACTATGGCTACACCTTC
CDR3aa: CASSLLANYGYTF

j_gene: TRBJ1-5
abundance: .
v_gene: TRBV5-8
d_gene: .
CDR3nt: TGTGCCAGCAGCTTGGCTCGTCAGCCCCAGCATTTT
CDR3aa: CASSLARQPQHF

j_gene: TRBJ2-7
abundance: .
v_gene: TRBV5-6
d_gene: .
CDR3nt: TGTGCCAGCAGCTCGGTCTCGGAGCAGTACTTC
CDR3aa: CASSSVSEQYF

j_gene: TRBJ2-7
abundance: .
v_gene: TRBV15
d_gene: .
CDR3nt: TGTGCCACCAGCCAACAGGGGAGGGAGCAGTACTTC
CDR3aa: CATSQQGREQYF

j_gene: TRBJ2-3
abundance: .
v_gene: TRBV30
d_gene: .
CDR3nt: TGTGCCTGGAGTTGGCGGAGCACAGATACGCAGTATTTT
CDR3aa: CAWSWRSTDTQYF

j_gene: TRBJ2-7
abundance: .
v_gene: TRBV9
d_gene: TRBD1
CDR3nt: TGTGCCAGCAGCGTAGCGACAGGGGAGCAGTACTTC
CDR3aa: CASSVATGEQYF

j_gene: TRBJ1-3
abundance: .
v_gene: TRBV19
d_gene: .
CDR3nt: TGTGCCAGTCGGCATGGGAGGGCGGTCGGAGGAAACACCATATATTTT
CDR3aa: CASRHGRAVGGNTIYF

j_gene: TRBJ2-3
abundance: .
v_gene: TRBV10-2
d_gene: TRBD1
CDR3nt: TGCGCCAGCCTGATACAGGGGAGCACAGATACGCAGTATTTT
CDR3aa: CASLIQGSTDTQYF